The T cell receptor (beta chain) described here comes from a study of T cell repertoires in cytomegalovirus infection. Overall study context: Used in the study were CMV epitopes, some recently identified and HLA-C-restricted, others well-studied and HLA-B-restricted. CMV infection and matching HLA type were both indicated by public TCR beta signatures. Regarding the study as a whole: In two of eight donors, the top clonotype was HLA-C-restricted CMV-specific. Individuals carrying CMV plus the relevant HLA were identified by cumulative frequency of public TCR beta families.

TCRdb processed the reads anew with MiXCR; each CDR3 protein has one entry. The table has about 920,000 distinct CDR3 sequences, 25% to 40% seen once. With regard to this clonotype: What it recognizes is unknown.

Germline lookup yields CDR1 SEHNR and CDR2 FQNEAQ (reference sequence). The CDR3 is 15 residues long. J gave up 8 bases and V 3 bases, and 10 bases lay outside the gene matches. V gene TRBV7-9 combines with J gene TRBJ1-5; 7 bases are shared with TRBD1. Sequenced here: cultured CD8+ T cells from PBMCs, sampled from culture after CMV antigen stimulation. The TCR was taken from a human donor in good health (CMV status not recorded). Some clones in this sample may be carry-over from other donors' samples. The CDR3 spells CASSFGQGVIEPQHF. The DNA for the CDR3 is TGTGCCAGCAGCTTCGGCCAGGGGGTGATAGAGCCCCAGCATTTT.